The 27 T cell receptor beta chains reported below all come from one sample, sequenced in a study of T cell repertoires in aging, cancer and after chemotherapy. Peripheral blood genomic DNA, not sorted cells or RNA, was the template. TRB rearrangements spanning V, D and J were amplified using mixed TRB-A/B primers. MiXCR, applied by TCRdb to the multiplex PCR reads, yields one record per CDR3 protein. Among thousands of distinct CDR3 sequences listed, approximately 50% were seen once. Sequencing was done on a sample of blood. The receptors stem from a human donor with a solid tumor.

This clonotype was seen a few times. This chain uses TRBV7-2 with TRBJ1-2; D is undetermined. CDR1 is SGHTA, CDR2 FQGNSA, per germline. The V end lost 1 base, the J end lost 1 base, and 13 bases lay between the germline ends. CDR3 length equals 16 residues. The CDR3 reads CASSLGQDGLNYGYTF. The CDR3 DNA is TGTGCCAGCAGCTTAGGGCAGGACGGCCTTAACTATGGCTACACCTTC.

The chain uses TRBV25-1 and TRBJ1-2; D is possibly TRBD1 (6 bases). CDR1 is MGHDK, CDR2 SYGVNS, per germline. V was clipped by 3 bases and J by 10 bases, with 21 bases between them. The CDR3 totals 15 residues. DNA for the CDR3: TGTGCCAGCAGTGATAGAAGGGGGACGACGGGTCCCTACACCTTC. This sequence encodes CASSDRRGTTGPYTF.

The chain recombines TRBV20-1 with TRBJ2-7; no clear D. Germline-derived CDR1 and CDR2 are DFQATT and SNEGSKA (reference sequence). The CDR3 has 10 residues. V lost 1 base to trimming and J lost 6 bases, with 4 bases between them. The CDR3 DNA reads as TGCAGTGCTAGAGCCATCGAGCAGTACTTC. Protein product: CSARAIEQYF.

This chain connects TRBV20-1 to TRBJ1-3; maybe TRBD1 (5 bases). V gave up 4 bases and J gave up 5 bases, with 15 bases separating them. The germline V gene encodes CDR1 DFQATT and CDR2 SNEGSKA (reference sequence). The CDR3 runs 14 residues. The CDR3 here is CSATLAGVRNTIYF. As DNA, the CDR3 is TGCAGTGCTACCCTAGCGGGGGTAAGAAACACCATATATTTT.

This clonotype was counted only a few times. This chain uses TRBV27 with TRBJ2-7, with no clear D. The CDR3 contains 13 residues. Trimming shortened V by 3 bases and J by 0 bases, and 6 bases separated the two germline ends. Germline V gene data show CDR1 as MNHEY and CDR2 as SMNVEV (reference sequence). The CDR3 region is CASSFTISYEQYF. The CDR3 nucleotides read TGTGCCAGCAGTTTCACTATCTCCTACGAGCAGTACTTC.

The chain is built from TRBV29-1 and TRBJ1-3, with a weak D call TRBD1 (5 bases). This CDR3 has 13 amino acids. Deletions cut 7 bases from V and 3 bases from J, with 13 bases between. Germline loops: CDR1 SQVTM, CDR2 ANQGSEA. This CDR3 is CSASGVNGNTIYF. For the CDR3, the DNA is TGCAGCGCGTCGGGGGTAAATGGAAACACCATATATTTT.

The V gene is TRBV29-1, the J gene TRBJ2-1; D is unresolved. The CDR3 loop spans 12 amino acids. The V gene lost 2 bases and the J gene lost 6 bases, with 8 bases spanning the gap. Germline-derived CDR1 and CDR2 are SQVTM and ANQGSEA. This CDR3 reads CSVEIQPNEQFF. The CDR3 DNA reads TGCAGCGTTGAAATTCAGCCCAATGAGCAGTTCTTC.

The chain couples TRBV7-9 to TRBJ1-1, with a weak D call TRBD1 (5 bases). Trimming pared 5 bases from V and 5 bases from J, leaving 15 bases between. There are 14 residues in the CDR3. The V gene's germline CDR1 is SEHNR and CDR2 FQNEAQ (reference sequence). For the CDR3, the DNA is TGTGCCAGCAGCCCAAGCGGGGGATTTACTGAAGCTTTCTTT. This codes for CASSPSGGFTEAFF.

The chain recombines TRBV7-9 with TRBJ1-2, with no clear D. The CDR3 spans 16 residues. V was pared by 1 base and J by 0 bases, with 12 bases between. CDR1 and CDR2 from the germline V gene are SEHNR and FQNEAQ (reference sequence). DNA of the CDR3: TGTGCCAGCAGCTTAGTCGCAAGGGCTACTAACTATGGCTACACCTTC. It specifies CASSLVARATNYGYTF.

This sequence joins TRBV6-1 and TRBJ1-6, with a possible D match to TRBD1 (6 bases). The V gene's germline CDR1 is MNHNS and CDR2 SASEGT. This CDR3 is 16 amino acids long. Trimming shortened V by 1 base and J by 7 bases, and 14 bases separated the two germline ends. Here the CDR3 reads CASSEVPGQGNSPLHF. The CDR3 DNA follows: TGTGCCAGCAGTGAAGTTCCAGGGCAGGGGAATTCACCCCTCCACTTT.

The chain has TRBV20-1 and TRBJ2-7, with TRBD1 matching over 8 bases. Trimming at V came to 1 base and at J to 6 bases, leaving 2 bases not matched to a gene. Germline V gives CDR1 DFQATT, CDR2 SNEGSKA (reference sequence). The CDR3 consists of 12 residues. The CDR3 is CSARADRGEQYF. In DNA, the CDR3 is TGCAGTGCTAGAGCAGACAGGGGCGAGCAGTACTTC.

This chain joins TRBV15 and TRBJ1-1; D is uncertain. V gave up 3 bases and J gave up 7 bases, with 12 bases separating them. This CDR3 has 13 amino acids. CDR1 is LNHNV, CDR2 YYDKDF, per germline (reference sequence). CDR3 sequence (DNA): TGTGCCACCAGCAGGGCAAAACGGGATGAAGCTTTCTTT. This gives the protein CATSRAKRDEAFF. Full variable domain (missing parts from reference TRBV15 and TRBJ1-1): DAMVIQNPRYQVTQFGKPVTLSCSQTLNHNVMYWYQQKSSQAPKLLFHYYDKDFNNEADTPDNFQSRRPNTSFCFLDIRSPGLGDTAMYLCATSRAKRDEAFFGQGTRLTVV.

This chain uses TRBV20-1 with TRBJ2-7, with D perhaps TRBD1 or TRBD2 (5 bases each). There are 12 residues in the CDR3. Trimming cost V 5 bases and J 4 bases, with 12 bases left between them. CDR1 is DFQATT, CDR2 SNEGSKA, per germline (reference sequence). The CDR3 is CSASQGAYEQYF. DNA of the CDR3: TGCAGTGCTTCCCAGGGAGCGTACGAGCAGTACTTC.

This CDR3 is CASSEGAVHTDTQYF. CDR3 DNA sequence: TGTGCCAGCAGTGAAGGAGCGGTACACACAGATACGCAGTATTTT. The rearrangement links TRBV6-1 to TRBJ2-3; a possible D gene is TRBD2 (5 bases). The CDR3 length is 15 residues. Germline CDR1 is MNHNS and CDR2 is SASEGT. The V end was cut by 1 base, the J end by 2 bases, with 10 bases between.

With regard to this clonotype: At one of its ends the junction is not consistent with the germline gene, which may arise from a read error. CDR3 bases: TGCAGAGCTAGAGACCAGGGGGCTTACGAGCAGTACTTC. It is translated as CRARDQGAYEQYF. The chain has TRBV20-1 and TRBJ2-7; 8 bases line up with TRBD1. This CDR3 spans 13 amino acids. Germline V lookup: CDR1 DFQATT, CDR2 SNEGSKA (reference sequence).

The V gene is TRBV6-5, the J gene TRBJ2-2; tentatively, D is TRBD1 or TRBD2 (5 bases each). Germline CDR1 MNHEY, CDR2 SVGAGI. Trimming left V 10 bases short and J 4 bases short, with 19 bases between. The CDR3 has 15 amino acids. In DNA, the CDR3 is TGTGCCACTAGGGACGGGTACACGGCCACCGGGGAGCTGTTTTTT. Protein: CATRDGYTATGELFF.

The J gene is TRBJ1-5, the V gene TRBV20-1, with D possibly being TRBD1 (5 bases). The CDR3 has 15 amino acids. Looked up from germline, CDR1 is DFQATT and CDR2 is SNEGSKA (reference sequence). V lost 5 bases and J 4 bases, leaving 18 bases between the germline ends. The CDR3 spells CSAPGTTDTNQPQHF. The CDR3 region has the DNA TGCAGTGCTCCCGGAACAACGGACACAAATCAGCCCCAGCATTTT.

V and J are TRBV12-3 or TRBV12-4 and TRBJ2-7, with D unclear. Trimming left V 7 bases short and J 4 bases short, with 11 bases between. CDR3 length equals 12 residues. The CDR3 region has the DNA TGTGCCAGCACCGTCGGGTGTTACGAGCAGTACTTC. Translated: CASTVGCYEQYF.

This clonotype was detected a few times. The J gene is TRBJ2-7, the V gene TRBV4-1; D gene ambiguous. V lost 1 base and J lost 3, with 4 bases in between. The CDR3 runs to 12 residues. Germline V gene lookup returns CDR1 MGHRA and CDR2 YSYEKL. CDR3 coding DNA: TGCGCCAGCAGCCAAGGCAGCTACGAGCAGTACTTC. This codes for CASSQGSYEQYF.

This clonotype was counted a few times. The CDR3 coding sequence is TGTGCCAGTAGTAGTCAGGGGGCGCAGGGAGCTTTCTTT. Its protein is CASSSQGAQGAFF. The chain combines TRBV19 with TRBJ1-1; 8 nucleotides agree with TRBD1. The V gene's germline CDR1 is LNHDA and CDR2 SQIVND (reference sequence). Trimming at V came to 4 bases and at J to 10 bases, leaving 8 bases not matched to a gene. This CDR3 is 13 amino acids long. Drawing the rest from reference TRBV19 and TRBJ1-1, the complete variable domain is DGGITQSPKYLFRKEGQNVTLSCEQNLNHDAMYWYRQDPGQGLRLIYYSQIVNDFQKGDIAEGYSVSREKKESFPLTVTSAQKNPTAFYLCASSSQGAQGAFFGQGTRLTVV.

This clonotype was counted only a few times. The chain links TRBV7-9 to TRBJ2-7; TRBD1 matches at 7 bases. This CDR3 region has 14 residues. V gave up 5 bases and J gave up 0 bases; unmatched junction bases: 4. In germline, CDR1 is SEHNR, CDR2 FQNEAQ (reference sequence). CDR3 amino acids: CASSLGQTSYEQYF. DNA of the CDR3: TGTGCCAGCAGCCTGGGACAGACCTCCTACGAGCAGTACTTC.

This chain links TRBV5-4 with TRBJ2-6, with D possibly being TRBD1 (6 bases). Between the trimmed V and J ends, which lost 6 bases and 10 bases, there was a span of 14 bases. In germline, CDR1 is SGHNT, CDR2 YYREEE (reference sequence). This CDR3 comprises 13 residues. CDR3: CASTLDSFNVLTF. The CDR3 nucleotides are TGTGCCAGCACCCTGGACAGCTTTAACGTCCTGACTTTC.

In its sample, this clonotype was seen a few times. This rearrangement joins TRBV19 to TRBJ2-2; D perhaps matches TRBD2 (6 bases). The germline CDR1 and CDR2 sequences are LNHDA and SQIVND (reference sequence). V was clipped by 9 bases and J by 1 base, with 15 bases between them. The length of the CDR3 is 15 residues. CDR3 sequence: CASRTGTLNTGELFF. Written as DNA, the CDR3 is TGTGCCAGCAGAACCGGGACTCTGAACACCGGGGAGCTGTTTTTT.

V usage is TRBV19 and J usage is TRBJ2-7, with D possibly called TRBD1 or TRBD2 (5 bases each). Germline-derived CDR1 and CDR2 are LNHDA and SQIVND (reference sequence). Trimming cost V 4 bases and J 0 bases, with 13 bases left between them. The CDR3 is 15 amino acids. CDR3: CASSTLEGTSYEQYF. For the CDR3, the DNA is TGTGCCAGTAGTACCCTTGAGGGGACCTCCTACGAGCAGTACTTC.

V and J are TRBV20-1 and TRBJ2-1, with 11 bases lining up with TRBD2. V dropped 0 bases and J dropped 2; count of bases not matched to a gene: 6. Germline CDR1 reads DFQATT; CDR2 reads SNEGSKA (reference sequence). The CDR3 loop spans 17 amino acids. Here the CDR3 DNA reads TGCAGTGCTAGAGATCGGACTAGCGGGCACGCCTACAATGAGCAGTTCTTC. This codes for CSARDRTSGHAYNEQFF.

The V and J genes are TRBV5-1 and TRBJ1-1; a possible D gene is TRBD1 (6 bases). There are 16 residues in the CDR3. Trimming shortened V by 0 bases and J by 0 bases, and 12 bases separated the two germline ends. Per the germline V gene, CDR1 is SGHRS and CDR2 is YFSETQ. DNA of the CDR3: TGCGCCAGCAGCTTGGTGGGAGGGGGGATGAACACTGAAGCTTTCTTT. This encodes CASSLVGGGMNTEAFF.

The rearrangement joins TRBV6-1 to TRBJ2-1; TRBD2 matches 12 bases. The CDR3 loop spans 15 amino acids. Trimming cost V 5 bases and J 7 bases; bases outside gene matches: 6. Per the germline V gene, CDR1 is MNHNS and CDR2 is SASEGT. This CDR3 is CASSLTSGRSNEQFF. CDR3 in DNA: TGTGCCAGCAGTTTAACTAGCGGGAGGTCAAATGAGCAGTTCTTC.